One T cell receptor (beta chain) is described in this entry. This entry comes from a study of blood T cell repertoires in COVID-19. Looking at the study overall: The origin of the acute and convalescent COVID-19 samples was the United States, Italy and Spain. PBMCs, B-cell-depleted T cells, or T cells were the source of the cDNA or gDNA that made up the material.

The V gene's germline CDR1 is SGHVS and CDR2 FQNEAQ. This CDR3 has 17 residues. Trimming cost V 5 bases and J 0 bases; bases outside gene matches: 5. Enrolment of Seattle patients took place during active infection, and they were followed longitudinally. Profiling relied on immunoSEQ multiplex PCR, and the TCRdb table lists in-frame clones only, not all of them. Of around 190,000 clones in the sample, 81% were seen once. The source is a woman in her forties with COVID-19, enrolled during active disease. The genes are TRBV7-8 and TRBJ2-1; TRBD2 aligns across 12 bases. Sample: peripheral blood. CDR3 sequence: CASSKLAGGSSYNEQFF. DNA of the CDR3: TGTGCCAGCAGCAAACTAGCGGGGGGTAGCTCCTACAATGAGCAGTTCTTC.